The rows below give T cell receptor beta chains drawn from one sample of a study of T cell changes during pregnancy in multiple sclerosis. Profiling relied on immunoSEQ multiplex PCR, and the TCRdb table lists in-frame clones only, not all of them. The data contain tens of thousands of clones, about 91% of them singletons. The sample consisted of CD4+ T cells from peripheral blood mononuclear cells, taken in the second trimester of pregnancy. The receptor set was obtained from a female donor in good health, enrolled as a control in a pregnancy study. CDR3s include the opening cysteine and the closing phenylalanine or tryptophan. D genes are given only for firm matches. Some rows have no size entry. The others give once, few or many, or a class for an expanded clone.

d_call	v_call	clone_size	j_call	cdr3_nt	cdr3_aa
TRBD2	TRBV19	-	TRBJ2-7	TGTGCCAGTAGTATGGATACCGGGAGGGAGAGAGAGGAGCAGTACTTC	CASSMDTGREREEQYF
TRBD1	TRBV4-3	-	TRBJ2-7	TGCGCCAGCAGCCAAGACGCACAGGGGGCCTACGAGCAGTACTTC	CASSQDAQGAYEQYF
TRBD1	TRBV4-2	-	TRBJ1-2	TGTGCCAGCAGCCAAGATCTCACAGGGGCCCGCTATGGCTACACCTTC	CASSQDLTGARYGYTF
-	TRBV21-1	-	TRBJ1-2	TGTGCCAGCAGCGCACAGGGCGGGTTTAACTATGGCTACACCTTC	CASSAQGGFNYGYTF
-	TRBV6-5	-	TRBJ1-1	TGTGCCAGCAGTAGACTGGTGAGCACTGAAGCTTTCTTT	CASSRLVSTEAFF
-	TRBV28	-	TRBJ1-1	TGTGCCAGCAGTTCCGTGACAGGTGAAGCTTTCTTT	CASSSVTGEAFF
-	TRBV10-3	-	TRBJ1-4	TGTGCCATCAGTTCGGGGGGGACTAATGAAAAACTGTTTTTT	CAISSGGTNEKLFF
TRBD1	TRBV5-1	-	TRBJ2-1	TGCGCCAGCAGCTTCCACCCCGGGACAGTCAACAATGAGCAGTTCTTC	CASSFHPGTVNNEQFF
-	TRBV5-1	-	TRBJ1-1	TGCGCCAGCATGGTCAGAACAGGGAACACTGAAGCTTTCTTT	CASMVRTGNTEAFF
-	TRBV10-3	-	TRBJ2-2	TGTGCCATCGGGCCGGCGGGGCTGAGGACAACCGGGGAGCTGTTTTTT	CAIGPAGLRTTGELFF
-	TRBV10-3	-	TRBJ1-3	TGTGCCATCAGTGGGTCTAACTCTGGAAACACCATATATTTT	CAISGSNSGNTIYF
TRBD1	TRBV6-1	-	TRBJ1-2	TGTGCCAGCAAGCACGACAGGGCAAACTATGGCTACACCTTC	CASKHDRANYGYTF
-	TRBV11-2	-	TRBJ1-5	TGTGCCAGCAGCTCCCTAACAGGGATCGGGCAGCCCCAGCATTTT	CASSSLTGIGQPQHF
-	TRBV19	-	TRBJ1-2	TGTGCCAGTAGTATCGAGCGGGGAGGGTATGGCTACACCTTC	CASSIERGGYGYTF
-	TRBV4-2	-	TRBJ1-2	TGTGCCAGCAGCCAAGAAAAGGGGGGCTACACCTTC	CASSQEKGGYTF
-	TRBV12-5	-	TRBJ1-3	TGTGCTAGTGCTAATGGGGGAGGCTCTGGAAACACCATATATTTT	CASANGGGSGNTIYF
-	TRBV5-5	-	TRBJ2-3	TGTGCCAGCAGCTTGACTACGGCAACGACAGATACGCAGTATTTT	CASSLTTATTDTQYF
-	TRBV29-1	once	TRBJ1-4	TGCAGCGTTGATTTCGTCAGTGTTGAAAAACTGTTTTTT	CSVDFVSVEKLFF
TRBD1	TRBV28	-	TRBJ2-1	TGTGCCAGTCGACCGGGACAGGGACGCAATGAGCAGTTCTTC	CASRPGQGRNEQFF
TRBD1	TRBV7-2	-	TRBJ1-2	TGTGCCAGCAGCTTAGTACAGGGGCCCACCGGGGGTGGCTACACCTTC	CASSLVQGPTGGGYTF
-	TRBV11-2	-	TRBJ2-7	TGTGCCAGCAGCTCGGCCGGGACACCTTACGAGCAGTACTTC	CASSSAGTPYEQYF
-	TRBV14	-	TRBJ2-1	TGTGCCAGCAGCCAATCCAGGGGCGGGACTATATGGAATGAGCAGTTCTTC	CASSQSRGGTIWNEQFF
-	TRBV19	-	TRBJ2-6	TGTGCCAGTAGTATGATCGGGGCTGGGGCCAACGTCCTGACTTTC	CASSMIGAGANVLTF
TRBD1	TRBV6-6	once	TRBJ1-5	TGTGCCAGCAGCCAGGGGGACCAGCCCCAGCATTTT	CASSQGDQPQHF
-	TRBV6-1	-	TRBJ1-6	TGTGCCAGCAGTGAACGGGGGGTCTTGGGGCCCCTCCACTTT	CASSERGVLGPLHF
-	TRBV4-2	-	TRBJ2-7	TGTGCCAGCAGCCAAGTGCAGGACTTGAGCTCCTACGAGCAGTACTTC	CASSQVQDLSSYEQYF
-	TRBV5-8	-	TRBJ1-5	TGTGCCAGCAGCCCGACAGCTTATAGCAATCAGCCCCAGCATTTT	CASSPTAYSNQPQHF
-	TRBV7-9	-	TRBJ1-1	TGTGCCAGCAAGAGACAGTCGGGCACTGAAGCTTTCTTT	CASKRQSGTEAFF
TRBD1	TRBV7-2	-	TRBJ2-3	TGTGCCAGCAGCTCCCCCGGGACAGGGGACCCAGATACGCAGTATTTT	CASSSPGTGDPDTQYF
-	TRBV7-9	-	TRBJ2-5	TGTGCCAGCAGCTCCGGGATGCACCAAGAGACCCAGTACTTC	CASSSGMHQETQYF
-	TRBV5-1	-	TRBJ2-3	TGCGCCAGCAGCTTGGCCCCGCGGGGTAGCACAGATACGCAGTATTTT	CASSLAPRGSTDTQYF
-	TRBV4-2	once	TRBJ2-7	TGTGCCAGCAGCCAAGATCTAGACTCCCGGCGTGTCGGGCAGTACTTC	CASSQDLDSRRVGQYF